Following are 2 T cell receptor beta chains from one sample sequenced in a study of blood T cell repertoires in COVID-19 (dated by TCRdb to the early 2020s). Library construction relied on the immunoSEQ multiplex PCR assay. The table was pulled from immuneACCESS by TCRdb, which kept in-frame rearrangements only. Such tables lose some clones; where checked, under half of the loss comes from unresolved V genes, and the rest has no known cause. The sample table holds approximately 300,000 clones, of which about 85% were seen once. Of the sample, 1.5% to 2% is held by the ten largest clones. The source material was PBMCs or T cells enriched from blood (not recorded which). The origin of the receptors is a woman under 40 who had been exposed to COVID-19.

The rearrangement links TRBV2 to TRBJ2-1; TRBD2 aligns across 8 bases. Germline V gene sequence: CDR1 SNHLY, CDR2 FYNNEI. J was trimmed by 2 bases and V by 5 bases; bases with no gene match: 5. The CDR3 contains 15 residues. The CDR3 is CASSNGRGTYNEQFF. The CDR3 nucleotides are TGTGCCAGCAGTAACGGGAGGGGCACCTACAATGAGCAGTTCTTC. Full variable domain (rest looked up from reference TRBV2 and TRBJ2-1): EPEVTQTPSHQVTQMGQEVILRCVPISNHLYFYWYRQILGQKVEFLVSFYNNEISEKSEIFDDQFSVERPDGSNFTLKIRSTKLEDSAMYFCASSNGRGTYNEQFFGPGTRLTVL.

The V call is TRBV6-2 or TRBV6-3, the J call TRBJ1-1; the D is unclear. The length of the CDR3 is 14 residues. Germline V gene data show CDR1 as MNHEY and CDR2 as SVGEGT. Trimming removed 3 bases at V and 7 bases at J, with 15 bases between. CDR3 in DNA: TGTGCCAGCAGTTATGAGCAGGAAGAAGGTGAAGCTTTCTTT. It translates to CASSYEQEEGEAFF.